The 30 T cell receptor beta chains below all came from one sample that was sequenced in a study of blood T cell repertoires in COVID-19. Assay used: immunoSEQ multiplex PCR; TCRdb lists only in-frame clones, some missing. In the table there are fewer than 250,000 clones, about 87% of which are singletons. Sequenced material: PBMCs or T cells enriched from blood (not recorded which). Receptor source: a man aged 45 to 65 who had been exposed to COVID-19.

CDR3 DNA: TGTGCCAGCAGCGTTGGGGACAGAGCAACTAATGAAAAACTGTTTTTT. Amino acid sequence: CASSVGDRATNEKLFF. This chain uses TRBV25-1 with TRBJ1-4; 7 bases agree with TRBD1. J was trimmed by 0 bases and V by 6 bases; bases with no gene match: 7. From germline, CDR1 is MGHDK and CDR2 SYGVNS. This CDR3 is built from 16 residues.

The chain combines TRBV30 with TRBJ1-5, with D unclear. V shed 4 bases and J shed 1 base, with 11 bases lying between them. The CDR3 has 14 residues. Germline CDR1 GTSNPN, CDR2 SVGIG (reference sequence). This chain's CDR3 is CAWKMGGSNQPQHF. In DNA, the CDR3 is TGTGCCTGGAAAATGGGAGGAAGCAATCAGCCCCAGCATTTT.

The rearrangement links TRBV9 to TRBJ1-2; 8 positions match TRBD1. This CDR3 has 17 amino acids. V lost 2 bases, J lost 3 bases, and 12 bases stayed unmatched. CDR1 SGDLS and CDR2 YYNGEE come from the germline V gene. CDR3 nucleotide sequence: TGTGCCAGCAGCGTGAGTCTTAGGACAGGGTGGGACTATGGCTACACCTTC. This encodes CASSVSLRTGWDYGYTF.

The rearrangement joins TRBV5-1 to TRBJ2-3; no reliable D call. CDR1 and CDR2 from the germline V gene are SGHRS and YFSETQ. V gave up 3 bases and J gave up 4 bases, with 12 bases separating them. The CDR3 runs to 14 residues. In DNA, the CDR3 is TGCGCCAGCAGCTGGGCAGGATCAGCAGATACGCAGTATTTT. This translates into CASSWAGSADTQYF.

V gene TRBV6-5 combines with J gene TRBJ1-2, with D hard to call. The CDR3 has 11 amino acids. Germline CDR1 and CDR2: MNHEY and SVGAGI. The V end was cut by 6 bases, the J end by 6 bases, with 8 bases between. This CDR3 is CASSGEDGYTF. CDR3 nucleotides: TGTGCCAGCAGCGGGGAGGATGGCTACACCTTC.

The table lists this clone with a count of one. V is TRBV28 and J is TRBJ2-4; 8 nucleotides line up with TRBD1. J was trimmed by 8 bases and V by 3 bases; bases with no gene match: 6. CDR1 is MDHEN and CDR2 is SYDVKM in the germline V gene. CDR3 length: 14 residues. The CDR3 bases are TGTGCCAGCAGTTTGATACAGGGGGTCGACATTCAGTACTTC. It specifies CASSLIQGVDIQYF.

The chain combines TRBV6-5 with TRBJ2-5; weak D call: TRBD1 (5 bases). From germline, CDR1 is MNHEY and CDR2 SVGAGI. This CDR3 spans 14 amino acids. The V and J ends lost 5 bases and 1 base respectively, with 11 bases between them. In DNA form, the CDR3 reads TGTGCCAGCAGTAGGGGTTGGTCCCAAGAGACCCAGTACTTC. Translation: CASSRGWSQETQYF.

The chain uses TRBV5-1 and TRBJ2-1, with D possibly matching TRBD2 (7 bases). Trimming removed 6 bases at V and 8 bases at J, with 24 bases between. The CDR3 has 16 amino acids. Germline CDR1 is SGHRS and CDR2 is YFSETQ. The chain's CDR3 is CASTYGGRGSLHEQFF. The CDR3 DNA reads TGCGCCAGCACCTACGGGGGGCGGGGCTCCCTTCATGAGCAGTTCTTC.

The chain couples TRBV18 to TRBJ1-4; TRBD1 might be the D (5 bases). The CDR3 covers 18 residues. The ends were cut back, 3 bases at V and 3 bases at J, with 20 bases in the middle. Germline V CDR1 and CDR2: KGHSH, LQKENI. CDR3: CASSPQSMSGLANEKLFF. As DNA, the CDR3 is TGTGCCAGCTCACCCCAATCCATGTCAGGGTTGGCTAATGAAAAACTGTTTTTT.

This chain uses TRBV5-1 with TRBJ1-2; 10 bases match TRBD1. V was clipped by 4 bases and J by 7 bases; unmatched bases: 7. The CDR3 totals 14 residues. Germline V gene data show CDR1 as SGHRS and CDR2 as YFSETQ. CDR3 loop: CASSAQTGGSGYTF. In DNA form, the CDR3 reads TGCGCCAGCAGCGCCCAGACAGGGGGCAGTGGCTACACCTTC.

As DNA, the CDR3 is TGCGCCAGCAGCTTGGGAACAACAACTAATGAAAAACTGTTTTTT. The encoded protein is CASSLGTTTNEKLFF. The chain couples TRBV5-1 to TRBJ1-4; D is uncertain. The CDR3 is 15 amino acids. Germline lookup yields CDR1 SGHRS and CDR2 YFSETQ. The V gene lost 0 bases and the J gene lost 0 bases, with 6 bases spanning the gap.

The chain uses TRBV28 and TRBJ1-2; TRBD1 agrees at 7 bases. The CDR3 is made up of 13 amino acids. The junction had 6 bases not matched to a gene; V was cut back by 3 bases and J by 8 bases. Per the germline V gene, CDR1 is MDHEN and CDR2 is SYDVKM. The CDR3 bases are TGTGCCAGCAGTTTGACAGGGTTGTCCGGCTACACCTTC. Residues: CASSLTGLSGYTF.

A single count supports this clone. The chain recombines TRBV5-1 with TRBJ1-1; 9 bases are a match to TRBD1. Germline V lookup: CDR1 SGHRS, CDR2 YFSETQ. Unmatched junction bases numbered 2, after V lost 5 bases and J lost 3 bases. The CDR3 consists of 13 residues. DNA for the CDR3: TGCGCCAGCAGGGGGACAGGGTACACTGAAGCTTTCTTT. Its protein is CASRGTGYTEAFF. Filled out from reference TRBV5-1 and TRBJ1-1, the complete variable domain reads KAGVTQTPRYLIKTRGQQVTLSCSPISGHRSVSWYQQTPGQGLQFLFEYFSETQRNKGNFPGRFSGRQFSNSRSEMNVSTLELGDSALYLCASRGTGYTEAFFGQGTRLTVV.

The J gene is TRBJ1-2, the V gene TRBV5-1, with TRBD1 as a possible D gene (5 bases). This CDR3 has 13 amino acids. CDR1 and CDR2 from the germline V gene are SGHRS and YFSETQ. V was clipped by 4 bases and J by 7 bases, with 14 bases between them. The CDR3 DNA follows: TGCGCCAGCAGCCGGGGGTCCTTACTTGGCTACACCTTC. It specifies CASSRGSLLGYTF.

The V call is TRBV4-2, the J call TRBJ1-1; D not resolved. The CDR3 is 14 amino acids. Germline assignment: CDR1 LGHNA and CDR2 YNFKEQ. Trimming took 1 base from V and 10 from J, leaving 16 bases between them. CDR3 in amino acids: CASSQAFPRTRAFF. CDR3 bases: TGTGCCAGCAGCCAAGCCTTTCCTAGAACCCGAGCTTTCTTT.

V and J are TRBV5-1 and TRBJ1-3, with 8 nucleotides matching TRBD1. The CDR3 is made up of 15 amino acids. Trimming cost V 4 bases and J 0 bases; bases outside gene matches: 3. CDR1 is SGHRS, CDR2 YFSETQ, per germline. DNA of the CDR3: TGCGCCAGCAGCATAGGACAGGGCTCTGGAAACACCATATATTTT. Amino acid sequence: CASSIGQGSGNTIYF. Looking up the rest from reference TRBV5-1 and TRBJ1-3 gives the full variable domain: KAGVTQTPRYLIKTRGQQVTLSCSPISGHRSVSWYQQTPGQGLQFLFEYFSETQRNKGNFPGRFSGRQFSNSRSEMNVSTLELGDSALYLCASSIGQGSGNTIYFGEGSWLTVV.

The genes are TRBV7-9 and TRBJ2-3; 7 bases are shared with TRBD2. This CDR3 spans 15 amino acids. With 5 bases clipped from V and 1 base from J, the junction kept 6 bases outside the gene matches. Germline V gene lookup returns CDR1 SEHNR and CDR2 FQNEAQ (reference sequence). CDR3 sequence: CASSLGGGGTDTQYF. The CDR3 region has the DNA TGTGCCAGCAGCCTCGGGGGAGGGGGCACAGATACGCAGTATTTT.

The chain has TRBV5-1 and TRBJ2-1, with D possibly being TRBD1 (6 bases). Germline-derived CDR1 and CDR2 are SGHRS and YFSETQ. The CDR3 sequence is 15 residues long. Trimming left V 6 bases short and J 2 bases short, with 15 bases between. The CDR3 bases are TGCGCCAGCACCATGAACGGGGACACCTACAATGAGCAGTTCTTC. Its protein is CASTMNGDTYNEQFF.

The V call is TRBV9, the J call TRBJ1-4; 9 bases align to TRBD1. J was trimmed by 7 bases and V by 0 bases; bases with no gene match: 4. Germline assignment: CDR1 SGDLS and CDR2 YYNGEE. CDR3 length: 15 residues. For the CDR3, the DNA is TGTGCCAGCAGCGTAGGGACAGGGGAAGGTGAAAAACTGTTTTTT. This sequence encodes CASSVGTGEGEKLFF.

There are a few counts of this clone. The chain is built from TRBV11-2 and TRBJ1-3, with 8 bases fitting TRBD1. From germline, CDR1 is SGHAT and CDR2 FQNNGV. V was pared by 3 bases and J by 2 bases, with 6 bases of the junction left unmatched. The CDR3 sequence is 16 residues long. The DNA for the CDR3 is TGTGCCAGCAGCTTCGGACAGGGTTTTGCTGGAAACACCATATATTTT. Translation gives CASSFGQGFAGNTIYF.

The gene calls are TRBV30 and TRBJ2-7; unclear D gene. The V end was cut by 1 base, the J end by 3 bases, with 4 bases between. Germline V gene lookup returns CDR1 GTSNPN and CDR2 SVGIG (reference sequence). The CDR3 is made up of 11 amino acids. In DNA, the CDR3 is TGTGCCTGGAGTGCAGGCTACGAGCAGTACTTC. It specifies CAWSAGYEQYF. Looking up the rest from reference TRBV30 and TRBJ2-7 gives the full variable domain: SQTIHQWPATLVQPVGSPLSLECTVEGTSNPNLYWYRQAAGRGLQLLFYSVGIGQISSEVPQNLSASRPQDRQFILSSKKLLLSDSGFYLCAWSAGYEQYFGPGTRLTVT.

This clone was recorded once. The gene calls are TRBV18 and TRBJ1-5; D is unresolved. The CDR3 covers 13 residues. Germline V gene lookup returns CDR1 KGHSH and CDR2 LQKENI. V shed 3 bases and J shed 5 bases, with 8 bases lying between them. CDR3 coding DNA: TGTGCCAGCTCACCTGACAACTATCAGCCCCAGCATTTT. Encoded protein: CASSPDNYQPQHF.

The chain couples TRBV28 to TRBJ2-3, with 12 bases matching TRBD2. CDR1 is MDHEN and CDR2 is SYDVKM in the germline V gene. With 6 bases clipped from V and 4 bases from J, the junction kept 5 bases outside the gene matches. The CDR3 extends over 15 amino acids. The CDR3, as DNA: TGTGCCAGCAGGACTAGCGGGAGTGGAGCAGATACGCAGTATTTT. Its protein product is CASRTSGSGADTQYF.

This sequence joins TRBV14 and TRBJ1-5; 8 bases agree with TRBD1. The germline gives CDR1 SGHDN, CDR2 FVKESK. The CDR3 has 15 amino acids. The V segment lost 5 bases and the J segment 5 bases; nucleotides outside the gene matches: 8. CDR3 protein: CASSIGTGRDQPQHF. The DNA for the CDR3 is TGTGCCAGCAGCATTGGGACAGGTAGAGATCAGCCCCAGCATTTT.

The genes are TRBV20-1 and TRBJ2-7; D perhaps matches TRBD1 (5 bases). Germline V gene data show CDR1 as DFQATT and CDR2 as SNEGSKA (reference sequence). CDR3 size: 11 residues. Trimming shortened V by 6 bases and J by 6 bases, and 12 bases separated the two germline ends. CDR3 protein: CSAARGAEQYV. In nucleotides, the CDR3 is TGCAGTGCCGCAAGGGGTGCCGAGCAGTACGTC.

The rearrangement uses TRBV20-1 and TRBJ2-1; 7 bases are shared with TRBD1. The CDR3 extends over 12 amino acids. With V trimmed by 3 bases and J by 6 bases, 2 bases remained unmatched. Germline V lookup: CDR1 DFQATT, CDR2 SNEGSKA (reference sequence). The CDR3 loop reads CSASQGVNEQFF. The CDR3 bases are TGCAGTGCTAGTCAGGGGGTCAATGAGCAGTTCTTC.

To note about this clone: Other DNA sequences in the sample encode the same CDR3. The chain joins TRBV7-3 to TRBJ2-1; TRBD2 is a possible D gene (5 bases). This CDR3 is 15 amino acids long. V was pared by 2 bases and J by 0 bases, with 8 bases between. Germline V gene sequence: CDR1 SGHTA, CDR2 FQGTGA. Here the CDR3 reads CASSLAGSSYNEQFF. The CDR3 DNA reads TGTGCCAGCAGCTTAGCGGGTAGCTCCTACAATGAGCAGTTCTTC.

The chain uses TRBV9 and TRBJ1-2, with 8 bases aligning to TRBD1. Germline-derived CDR1 and CDR2 are SGDLS and YYNGEE. With 0 bases clipped from V and 8 bases from J, the junction kept 9 bases outside the gene matches. CDR3 size: 15 residues. CDR3 nucleotide sequence: TGTGCCAGCAGCGTAGGGTCAGGGGGCTGGGACGGCTACACCTTC. This sequence encodes CASSVGSGGWDGYTF.

The chain links TRBV28 to TRBJ1-2; D not resolved. Trimming took 4 bases from V and 3 from J, leaving 18 bases between them. The CDR3 spans 16 residues. Germline V gene data show CDR1 as MDHEN and CDR2 as SYDVKM. In DNA form, the CDR3 reads TGTGCCAGCAGTTCACCCCACTTCGGCGGCGACTATGGCTACACCTTC. Residues: CASSSPHFGGDYGYTF.

The rearrangement links TRBV30 to TRBJ1-4; 10 bases line up with TRBD1. J was trimmed by 0 bases and V by 4 bases; bases with no gene match: 5. CDR3 length: 16 amino acids. Germline-derived CDR1 and CDR2 are GTSNPN and SVGIG (reference sequence). CDR3 sequence (DNA): TGTGCCTGGACCGGGACAGGGGATACAACTAATGAAAAACTGTTTTTT. It translates to CAWTGTGDTTNEKLFF.